A selection of T cell receptor beta chains follows, all from one sample in a study of T-cell reconstitution after alpha-beta-depleted transplantation in children. One entry per CDR3 protein, called by TCRdb with MiXCR from the PCR reads. Of some 460,000 distinct CDR3 sequences listed, 15% to 20% were seen once; the top ten hold 25% to 30%. This specimen consisted of PBMCs, mostly from graft donor cells, obtained 360 days after TCRalphabeta/CD19-depleted stem cell transplant. The source of these receptors is a boy under two years old who had a stem cell transplant for Wiskott-Aldrich syndrome, so the T cells may come from the graft donor. Each CDR3 is given with its conserved first and last residue. A D gene is named only where the DNA matches it firmly. Some rows mark clone size as missing; the rest say once, few, many or name a class of expanded clone.

j_call clone_size v_call d_call cdr3_nt cdr3_aa
TRBJ1-5 few TRBV20-1 - TGCAGTGCTAGAGATCGCACGGCTTATCAGCCCCAGCATTTT CSARDRTAYQPQHF
TRBJ2-1 - TRBV20-1 - TGCAGTGCTAGAGACCTTAGTACCCCCTACAATGAGCAGTTCTTC CSARDLSTPYNEQFF
TRBJ2-5 - TRBV11-2 - TGTGCCAGCAGCCCTCCATGGCAAGAGACCCAGTACTTC CASSPPWQETQYF
TRBJ2-7 - TRBV20-1 TRBD2 TGCAGTGCTAGACCCGGGACTAGCGGAGAGTACGAGCAGTACTTC CSARPGTSGEYEQYF
TRBJ1-1 - TRBV6-6 - TGTGCCAGCCGGGGGCGGAGGACTGAAGCTTTCTTT CASRGRRTEAFF
TRBJ2-1 few TRBV27 TRBD2 TGTGCCAGCAGTTCGGGACTAGGATCCTACAATGAGCAGTTCTTC CASSSGLGSYNEQFF
TRBJ2-5 few TRBV4-1 TRBD2 TGCGCCAGCAGCCCAAGGACTAGCGGGGGTTTTTACCAAGAGACCCAGTACTTC CASSPRTSGGFYQETQYF
TRBJ2-5 - TRBV30 TRBD2 TGTGCCTGGAGTCCCGGGGGGATGAAGACCCAGTACTTC CAWSPGGMKTQYF
TRBJ2-7 few TRBV7-6 - TGTGCCAGCAGCTTAGTTGGGGGGCCCCAAAGCTCCTACGAGCAGTACTTC CASSLVGGPQSSYEQYF
TRBJ2-5 few TRBV12-3/TRBV12-4 - TGTGCCAGCAGTTTAATGGGGGAGCCCACAGAGACCCAGTACTTC CASSLMGEPTETQYF
TRBJ2-2 few TRBV15 TRBD2 TGTGCCACCAGCAGAGGACCCCGGGGGGCGAACACCGGGGAGCTGTTTTTT CATSRGPRGANTGELFF
TRBJ1-4 - TRBV18 - TGTGCCAGCTCCTTTTCGGGAGGTGAAAAACTGTTTTTT CASSFSGGEKLFF
TRBJ2-7 few TRBV7-2 - TGTGCCAGCAGCAAGGGTTTCACGCCTTACGAGCAGTACTTC CASSKGFTPYEQYF
TRBJ2-7 few TRBV18 TRBD1 TGTGCCAGCTCATTGGACAGGAAAATCTCCTACGAGCAGTACTTC CASSLDRKISYEQYF
TRBJ2-7 few TRBV2 - TGTGCCAGCAGAGGGCAGGGGGGGTTATACGAGCAGTACTTC CASRGQGGLYEQYF
TRBJ2-1 - TRBV7-2 TRBD2 TGTGCCAGCAGCTTAGCAGGGACTAGGAACAATGAGCAGTTCTTC CASSLAGTRNNEQFF
TRBJ2-7 few TRBV6-5 - TGTGCCAGCAGTTACCTCTCGAAGGGCCCCTACGAGCAGTACTTC CASSYLSKGPYEQYF
TRBJ1-2 - TRBV29-1 - TGCAGCGTCGGACCTATCCGGGGCTACACCTTC CSVGPIRGYTF
TRBJ2-1 few TRBV4-3 - TGCGCCAGCAGCCTCTTAATCAGGGGCGATTATTACAATGAGCAGTTCTTC CASSLLIRGDYYNEQFF
TRBJ1-2 - TRBV12-3/TRBV12-4 - TGTGCCAGCAGTCTACGGGACATAACTAACTATGGCTACACCTTC CASSLRDITNYGYTF
TRBJ1-6 - TRBV4-3 - TGCGCCAGCAGCCACGCGACGGGGCGGAATTCACCCCTCCACTTT CASSHATGRNSPLHF
TRBJ1-4 few TRBV20-1 - TGCAGTGCTAGTGAACTTGGAAAACTGTTTTTT CSASELGKLFF
TRBJ2-7 - TRBV5-1 - TGCGCCAGCAGCTCGGATGGTAGGGAGCAGTACTTC CASSSDGREQYF
TRBJ2-3 - TRBV5-1 TRBD2 TGCGCCAGCAGCTTGAGCGGGAGACAAGATACGCAGTATTTT CASSLSGRQDTQYF
TRBJ2-7 few TRBV20-1 TRBD2 TGCAGTGCTTGCCGACTAGCGGGAGGACCATACGAGCAGTACTTC CSACRLAGGPYEQYF
TRBJ2-1 - TRBV12-3/TRBV12-4 - TGTGCCAGCAGGCACCCATACAATGAGCAGTTCTTC CASRHPYNEQFF
TRBJ2-3 many TRBV5-1 - TGTGCCAGCAGCCTAGTCCAGGGTACAGATACGCAGTATTTT CASSLVQGTDTQYF